One sample yielded the 8 T cell receptor beta chains listed below, sequenced in a study of T cell responses to AZD1222 COVID-19 vaccine. Produced via immunoSEQ multiplex PCR; TCRdb's table is partial and in-frame only. The data hold about 140,000 clones, with roughly nine tenths observed a single time. The sequencing used peripheral blood, collected 28 days after the second AZD1222 dose. These receptors were obtained from an adult who received the AZD1222 COVID-19 vaccine.

The chain combines TRBV5-6 with TRBJ1-2, with a tentative D call TRBD1 (6 bases). The germline V gene has CDR1 SGHDT and CDR2 YYEEEE. The CDR3 consists of 13 residues. Trimming removed 1 base from V and 8 bases from J, with 12 bases in between. The CDR3 DNA is TGTGCCAGCAGCTTGAGCCAGGGGAACGGCTACACCTTC. It specifies CASSLSQGNGYTF.

This rearrangement joins TRBV10-3 to TRBJ2-1; D possibly matches TRBD1 or TRBD2 (6 bases each). V was pared by 11 bases and J by 5 bases, with 22 bases between. CDR1 is ENHRY and CDR2 is SYGVKD in the germline V gene. This CDR3 is 15 amino acids long. CDR3 DNA: TGTGCCGCTTCTCCGGGACTCAGGGGACACAATGAGCAGTTCTTC. Its translation: CAASPGLRGHNEQFF.

The chain joins TRBV7-2 to TRBJ2-7, with 8 bases that match TRBD2. The trim removed 8 bases at V and 1 base at J, leaving 7 bases unmatched. Germline loops: CDR1 SGHTA, CDR2 FQGNSA. The CDR3 has 14 residues. The CDR3 DNA reads TGTGCCAGCCGACCTAGCGGGTCATCCTACGAGCAGTACTTC. It specifies CASRPSGSSYEQYF.

This clone was recorded a few times. This rearrangement joins TRBV19 to TRBJ1-2; TRBD1 is a possible D gene (5 bases). V lost 8 bases and J lost 0, with 10 bases in between. Per the germline V gene, CDR1 is LNHDA and CDR2 is SQIVND (reference sequence). The CDR3 is 13 residues long. CDR3 loop: CASQGRANYGYTF. In nucleotides, the CDR3 is TGTGCCAGTCAGGGACGAGCTAACTATGGCTACACCTTC.

The CDR3 region has the DNA TGTGCCAGCAGCGTTAGCGGACGCCAAAATGCCGGGGAGCTGTTTTTT. It specifies CASSVSGRQNAGELFF. The chain is built from TRBV7-9 and TRBJ2-2; TRBD2 might be the D (6 bases). Trimming removed 5 bases at V and 6 bases at J, with 19 bases between. The CDR3 runs 16 residues. Germline-derived CDR1 and CDR2 are SEHNR and FQNEAQ (reference sequence).

This chain joins TRBV28 and TRBJ1-1; D is undetermined. Per germline, CDR1 MDHEN and CDR2 SYDVKM. V dropped 2 bases and J dropped 8 bases, with 9 bases sitting between them. This CDR3 region has 12 residues. The CDR3 reads CASSLQTGEAFF. CDR3 DNA: TGTGCCAGCAGTTTACAGACCGGGGAAGCTTTCTTT.

The chain carries TRBV28 and TRBJ1-5; the match to TRBD1 covers 8 bases. Germline CDR1 reads MDHEN; CDR2 reads SYDVKM. The CDR3 is 16 residues long. V shed 8 bases, J shed 5 bases, and the junction held 14 bases outside the gene matches. The CDR3 sequence: CASLSPPGQGDQPQHF. CDR3 sequence (DNA): TGTGCCAGCCTCTCCCCCCCCGGACAGGGCGATCAGCCCCAGCATTTT.

This clone has a single count. The V and J genes are TRBV2 and TRBJ1-2, with 9 bases identical to TRBD1. This CDR3 has 14 residues. Germline lookup yields CDR1 SNHLY and CDR2 FYNNEI. The ends lost 4 bases at V and 4 bases at J; junction bases unmatched: 4. CDR3 amino acids: CASSGQGVGYGYTF. Written as DNA, the CDR3 is TGTGCCAGCAGTGGACAGGGGGTAGGCTATGGCTACACCTTC.